Listed below are T cell receptor beta chains from one sample, sequenced in a study of T cell changes during pregnancy in multiple sclerosis. Here immunoSEQ multiplex PCR was the method, and the copy in TCRdb shows in-frame clones only, minus some. The sample contains under 110,000 clones, around 92% of which appear only once. The material sequenced was peripheral blood, taken after pregnancy. Receptor source: a female donor with multiple sclerosis, enrolled in a pregnancy study. Both conserved end residues are part of each CDR3. D genes are given only for firm matches. Clone sizes are given selectively: once, few, many, or a class where the clone is expanded.

V	J	size	D	CDR3	DNA
TRBV27	TRBJ2-1	NA	NA	CASGNSRGHNEQFF	TGTGCCAGCGGAAACTCCAGGGGCCACAATGAGCAGTTCTTC
TRBV15	TRBJ2-1	NA	NA	CATSPMRRAGDYNEQFF	TGTGCCACCAGCCCTATGAGGAGGGCAGGAGATTACAATGAGCAGTTCTTC
TRBV21-1	TRBJ1-6	NA	NA	CASTEGGWENYNSPLHF	TGTGCCAGCACCGAAGGTGGGTGGGAGAATTATAATTCACCCCTCCACTTT
TRBV30	TRBJ2-1	once	NA	CAWERFKNEQFF	TGTGCCTGGGAGAGATTCAAGAATGAGCAGTTCTTC
TRBV5-6	TRBJ1-2	NA	NA	CASSLMTDYTF	TGTGCCAGCAGCTTAATGACAGACTACACCTTC
TRBV13	TRBJ1-2	NA	TRBD1	CASSFLWRQGAGYGYTF	TGTGCCAGCAGCTTTCTGTGGCGACAGGGGGCCGGGTATGGCTACACCTTC
TRBV29-1	TRBJ2-7	NA	NA	CSVERSTGPDEQYF	TGCAGCGTTGAAAGGAGTACAGGGCCGGACGAGCAGTACTTC
TRBV14	TRBJ1-6	NA	NA	CASSPQAVGSSPLHF	TGTGCCAGCAGCCCACAGGCGGTCGGCAGTTCACCCCTCCACTTT
TRBV30	TRBJ1-4	NA	NA	CAFSPSATNEKLFF	TGTGCCTTCAGTCCTTCTGCAACTAATGAAAAACTGTTTTTT
TRBV6-1	TRBJ2-1	NA	TRBD2	CASSGLAGGSKNEQFF	TGTGCCAGCAGTGGGCTAGCGGGGGGGTCGAAGAATGAGCAGTTCTTC
TRBV4-1	TRBJ2-3	once	TRBD2	CASSQGTSGRVVDTQYF	TGCGCCAGCAGCCAAGGGACTAGCGGGAGGGTGGTAGATACGCAGTATTTT
TRBV23-1	TRBJ1-5	NA	NA	CASSQTGLSGSNQPQHF	TGCGCCAGCAGTCAAACTGGCCTATCAGGTAGCAATCAGCCCCAGCATTTT
TRBV5-1	TRBJ2-1	NA	NA	CASRSARDEQFF	TGCGCCAGCAGATCTGCTCGGGATGAGCAGTTCTTC
TRBV5-4	TRBJ2-7	medium-sized	TRBD2	CASRPTSGSYEQYF	TGTGCCAGCAGGCCGACTAGCGGGAGCTACGAGCAGTACTTC
TRBV4-1	TRBJ1-2	NA	NA	CASSDRDVYGYTF	TGCGCCAGCAGTGACCGGGATGTCTATGGCTACACCTTC
TRBV29-1	TRBJ2-3	NA	TRBD2	CSALGTSGRTDTQYF	TGCAGCGCCCTCGGGACTAGCGGGAGGACAGATACGCAGTATTTT
TRBV15	TRBJ2-1	NA	TRBD2	CATGLAGNSEQFF	TGTGCCACGGGACTAGCGGGAAATAGTGAGCAGTTCTTC
TRBV5-1	TRBJ2-7	NA	NA	CASSPQGGEQYF	TGCGCCAGCAGCCCGCAAGGGGGCGAGCAGTACTTC
TRBV19	TRBJ2-7	NA	TRBD2	CASSIELAGDYEQYF	TGTGCCAGTAGTATAGAGCTAGCGGGGGACTACGAGCAGTACTTC
TRBV1	TRBJ2-7	NA	NA	CTSSQEGGGRLYEQYF	TGCACCAGCAGCCAAGAGGGGGGGGGCCGTCTCTACGAGCAGTACTTC
TRBV5-6	TRBJ1-1	NA	NA	CASSLVVGAGARNTEAFF	TGTGCCAGCAGCTTGGTGGTTGGGGCAGGAGCTAGGAACACTGAAGCTTTCTTT
TRBV4-1	TRBJ2-7	NA	TRBD1	CASSQGPSGQAMGEQYF	TGCGCCAGCAGCCAAGGCCCCTCGGGACAGGCTATGGGCGAGCAGTACTTC